This T cell receptor beta chain emerged from a study of Ad26.COV2.S vaccination and SARS-CoV-2 variants. About the study: Doses of Ad26.COV2.S were injected into muscle once or twice, 56 days apart. Study-level points and caveats: Whether participants received vaccine or placebo, their non-spike TCR breadth was similar. Post-vaccination spike-specific CD8+ and CD4+ T cell responses reportedly had substantial breadth.

TCRdb keeps only in-frame clones here, not all; method: immunoSEQ multiplex PCR. The data show more than 300,000 clones, more than 70% seen once. The V gene's germline CDR1 is SGHAT and CDR2 FQNNGV. V lost 9 bases and J 4 bases, leaving 15 bases between the germline ends. The CDR3 runs to 14 residues. As for this clone: The antigen is not known.

Treatment specified: roughly 19 received Ad26.COV2.S at low or high dose, single or two shots; several received placebo; per-sample allocation not given. Day 63 after the first injection of vaccine or placebo was the sampling time. Expressing Wuhan-strain SARS-CoV-2 spike, an Ad26 vector served as the vaccine. The origin of this receptor is a person between 18 and 65 years old who received the Ad26.COV2.S COVID-19 vaccine or a placebo. This chain links TRBV11-2 with TRBJ2-2; TRBD2 is a possible D gene (5 bases). Sequenced here: peripheral blood, sampled in a trial of Ad26.COV2.S vaccine versus placebo. CDR3 region: CASGLAYRTGELFF. The CDR3 DNA follows: TGTGCCAGTGGGCTAGCCTATCGCACCGGGGAGCTGTTTTTT.